Sequencing of this TCR beta chain was carried out in a study of T-cell reconstitution after alpha-beta-depleted transplantation in children. As it was prepared, the TCRbeta library received unique molecular identifiers. TCRdb reprocessed the PCR reads with MiXCR, giving one entry per CDR3 protein. The top ten clones hold approximately 5.7% of a sample with a few hundred thousand distinct CDR3 sequences, approximately 7% of them seen once. V lost 4 bases and J lost 2; bases outside the gene matches: 13. There are 18 residues in the CDR3. In germline, CDR1 is MDHEN, CDR2 SYDVKM. This clonotype was recorded many times.

This sample comprised PBMCs, obtained before TCRalphabeta/CD19-depleted stem cell transplant. This receptor was obtained from a boy younger than 10 with acute lymphoblastic leukemia, due to receive a stem cell transplant. The rearrangement uses TRBV28 and TRBJ2-7; 11 positions agree with TRBD2. Written as DNA, the CDR3 is TGTGCCAGCAGTTCCCGTCCGACTAGCGGGGCCCGAACCTACGAGCAGTACTTC. This translates into CASSSRPTSGARTYEQYF.